This T cell receptor (beta chain) emerged from a study of tumor-infiltrating lymphocytes in primary liver carcinoma. Study-wide results and limits: Tumor specimens were characterized by a significantly higher top-250-clone fraction than blood (p = 0.039).

CDR1 and CDR2 from the germline V gene are DFQATT and SNEGSKA (reference sequence). The CDR3 is made up of 12 amino acids. Using a constant-region primer together with ProtoScript II reverse transcriptase, TCR beta cDNA was made from about 500 ng of total RNA. Researchers made the TCR beta libraries by running three nested multiplex PCR rounds with slightly modified ARM-PCR. It was with TRBV1-TRBV30 forward primers and a C-beta reverse primer that the first two PCR rounds were run, at around 10 cycles each. TCRdb itself ran the multiplex PCR reads through MiXCR, one entry per CDR3 protein. The sample includes 100,000 or so distinct CDR3 sequences, approximately 78% seen only once; the top ten take approximately 20%. Comments on this clonotype: The antigen remains unidentified. Germline and junction disagree at one end, which may indicate a read error.

Each 20-30 mg portion of unsorted bulk tissue served as the source for co-extraction of RNA and DNA. The sample was liver tumor tissue from sampling region 3. Subset indicated: tumor region T3, left-lateral pole. This receptor was identified in a middle-aged man with primary liver carcinoma and hepatitis B virus infection. The rearrangement joins TRBV20-1 to TRBJ2-7, with a weak D call TRBD1 (5 bases). DNA for the CDR3: TGCAGTGCTAGAAGACAGACCTACGAGCATTACTTC. Amino acid sequence: CSARRQTYEHYF.